This T cell receptor beta chain was retrieved from a study of T cell repertoires in cytomegalovirus infection. Whole-study findings and limits: The ex vivo response was dominated by HLA-C-restricted CMV-specific TCR beta clonotypes.

TCRdb re-called the reads through MiXCR, storing one row per CDR3 protein. The data show about 470,000 distinct CDR3 sequences, roughly 42% seen once. This clonotype was observed a few times. Antigen unknown. Looked up from germline, CDR1 is SGHVS and CDR2 is FQNEAQ. The CDR3 has 13 residues. V shed 8 bases, J shed 1 base, and the junction held 4 bases outside the gene matches. Here the sequenced sample was cultured PBMCs, taken from culture after CMV antigen stimulation. The chain is built from TRBV7-8 and TRBJ2-7; 8 bases line up with TRBD2. This receptor was taken from a human donor in good health (CMV status not recorded). Some clones in this sample may be carry-over from other donors' samples. The CDR3 nucleotides read TGTGCCAGCGGCGGGGGGACGTCCTACGAGCAGTACTTC. It translates to CASGGGTSYEQYF.